The TCR beta chain described here comes from a study of blood T cell repertoires in COVID-19. As concerns this clone: A read error may produce the germline difference seen at one junction end.

The CDR3 loop spans 13 amino acids. Germline V gives CDR1 MNHEY, CDR2 SMNVEV (reference sequence). Per the original methods: Scientists estimated how many nucleated cells there were by amplifying reference gene primers. Data came from immunoSEQ multiplex PCR; TCRdb stores just in-frame clones and leaves some out. V and J calls and clone size come straight from that table; D and trimming were deduced from the DNA. Here the sample spans about 94,000 clones, approximately 74% being singletons. This TCR came from a man aged 70-80 years with COVID-19, enrolled during active disease. V and J are TRBV27 and TRBJ2-5; a weak D match, TRBD2 (5 bases). Input material: peripheral blood. The CDR3 nucleotides read TGTGCCAGCAGTCCCCGGAGGCAAGGGACCCAGTACTTC. This encodes CASSPRRQGTQYF.